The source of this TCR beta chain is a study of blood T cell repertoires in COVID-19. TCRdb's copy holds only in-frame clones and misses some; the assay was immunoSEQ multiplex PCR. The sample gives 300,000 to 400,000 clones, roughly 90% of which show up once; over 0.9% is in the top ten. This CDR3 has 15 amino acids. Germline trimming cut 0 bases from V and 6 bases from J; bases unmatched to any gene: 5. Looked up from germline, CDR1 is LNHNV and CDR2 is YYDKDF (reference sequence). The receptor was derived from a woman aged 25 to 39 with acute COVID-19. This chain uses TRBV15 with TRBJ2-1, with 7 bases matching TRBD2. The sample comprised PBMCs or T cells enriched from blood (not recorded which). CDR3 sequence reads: CATSREAGTSNEQFF. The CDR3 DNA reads TGTGCCACCAGCAGAGAAGCGGGGACCTCCAATGAGCAGTTCTTC. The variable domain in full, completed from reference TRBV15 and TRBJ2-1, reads DAMVIQNPRYQVTQFGKPVTLSCSQTLNHNVMYWYQQKSSQAPKLLFHYYDKDFNNEADTPDNFQSRRPNTSFCFLDIRSPGLGDTAMYLCATSREAGTSNEQFFGPGTRLTVL.